The clone carrying this T cell receptor (beta chain) has at least ten counts. The antigen is not known. Construction of the TCRbeta library involved unique molecular identifiers. TCRdb reprocessed the PCR reads with MiXCR, giving one entry per CDR3 protein. The sample yields 130,000 to 150,000 distinct CDR3 sequences, 7.5% to 9% seen once. The data were obtained in a study of T-cell reconstitution after alpha-beta-depleted transplantation in children. General study points: Surviving recipient T cells and thymic progenitors accounted for the high day-60 TCRbeta diversity observed in some patients. At one year after transplant, newly produced T cells mostly accounted for T-cell counts and diversity. After transplant, at about two months, alpha-beta T cells were reportedly derived from several hundred expanded graft clones.

The CDR3 runs to 14 residues. The V segment lost 3 bases and the J segment 5 bases; nucleotides outside the gene matches: 7. Germline CDR1 and CDR2: MNHEY and SMNVEV (reference sequence). This sequence was found in a female patient between 2 and 15 years old who had a stem cell transplant for congenital amegakaryocytic thrombocytopenia, so the T cells may come from the graft donor. The chain employs TRBV27 and TRBJ2-7; TRBD2 agrees at 7 bases. The input for sequencing was PBMCs, mostly from graft donor cells, taken 180 days after TCRalphabeta/CD19-depleted stem cell transplant. The CDR3 coding sequence is TGTGCCAGCAGTTTTGTAGGCGGGAGCAACGAGCAGTACTTC. It encodes CASSFVGGSNEQYF.